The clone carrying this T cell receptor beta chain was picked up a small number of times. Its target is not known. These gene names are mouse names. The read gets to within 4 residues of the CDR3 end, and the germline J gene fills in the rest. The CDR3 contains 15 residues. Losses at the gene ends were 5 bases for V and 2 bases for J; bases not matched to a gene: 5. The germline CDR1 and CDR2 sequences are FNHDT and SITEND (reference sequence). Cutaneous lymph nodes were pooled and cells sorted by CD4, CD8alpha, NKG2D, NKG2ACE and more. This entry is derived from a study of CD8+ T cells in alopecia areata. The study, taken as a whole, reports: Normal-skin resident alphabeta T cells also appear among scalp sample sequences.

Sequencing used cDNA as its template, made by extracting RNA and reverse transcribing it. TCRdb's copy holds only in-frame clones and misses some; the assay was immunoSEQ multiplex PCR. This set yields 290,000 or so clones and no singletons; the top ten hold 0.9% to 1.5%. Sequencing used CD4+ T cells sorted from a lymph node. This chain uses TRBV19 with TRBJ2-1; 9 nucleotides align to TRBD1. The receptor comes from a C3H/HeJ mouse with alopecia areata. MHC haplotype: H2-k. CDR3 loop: CASRVRDRDYAEQFF. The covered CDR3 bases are TGTGCCAGCAGAGTCCGGGACAGGGACTATGCT.